This TCR beta chain was observed in a study of blood T cell repertoires in COVID-19. For the study at large: Sources were T cells, B-cell-depleted T cells, or PBMCs; the material itself was cDNA or gDNA.

Enrollment of patients from Seattle took place during active infection, with longitudinal follow-up. Per the study methods: Estimation of nucleated cell counts relied on the amplification of reference gene primers. Profiled with immunoSEQ multiplex PCR; TCRdb holds only in-frame clones, not every one. V and J calls and clone size are as listed in that table; D and trimming were resolved from the DNA. The table lists about 410,000 clones, about 89% of them singletons. CDR1 is SNHLY, CDR2 FYNNEI, per germline. V was trimmed by 2 bases and J by 3 bases, leaving 5 bases between them. The CDR3 consists of 13 residues. In regard to this clone: Other DNA sequences in this specimen translate into the identical CDR3.

This receptor was taken from a woman between 40 and 55 years old with COVID-19, enrolled during active disease. Source material: peripheral blood. The chain couples TRBV2 to TRBJ1-3; D may be TRBD1 (5 bases). In DNA, the CDR3 is TGTGCCAGCAGTGAACAGGGTGGAAACACCATATATTTT. Translating it yields CASSEQGGNTIYF.